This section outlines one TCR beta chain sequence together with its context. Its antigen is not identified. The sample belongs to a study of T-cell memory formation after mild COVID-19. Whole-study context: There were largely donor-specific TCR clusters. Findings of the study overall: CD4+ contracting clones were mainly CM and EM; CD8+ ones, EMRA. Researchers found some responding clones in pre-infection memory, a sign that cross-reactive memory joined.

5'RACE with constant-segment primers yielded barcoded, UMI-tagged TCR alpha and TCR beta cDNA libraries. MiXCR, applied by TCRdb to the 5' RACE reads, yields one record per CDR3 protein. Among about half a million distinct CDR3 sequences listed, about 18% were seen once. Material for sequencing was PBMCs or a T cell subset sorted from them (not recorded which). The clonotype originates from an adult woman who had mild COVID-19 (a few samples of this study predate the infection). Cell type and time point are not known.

CDR3 amino acids: CASSYGGGSGNQPQHF. The CDR3 DNA is TGTGCCAGCAGTTACGGAGGAGGATCCGGCAATCAGCCCCAGCATTTT. The chain carries TRBV6-5 and TRBJ1-5; no reliable D call. V was cut by 2 bases and J by 2 bases, with 13 bases left in between. Germline V gene data show CDR1 as MNHEY and CDR2 as SVGAGI. The CDR3 consists of 16 residues.